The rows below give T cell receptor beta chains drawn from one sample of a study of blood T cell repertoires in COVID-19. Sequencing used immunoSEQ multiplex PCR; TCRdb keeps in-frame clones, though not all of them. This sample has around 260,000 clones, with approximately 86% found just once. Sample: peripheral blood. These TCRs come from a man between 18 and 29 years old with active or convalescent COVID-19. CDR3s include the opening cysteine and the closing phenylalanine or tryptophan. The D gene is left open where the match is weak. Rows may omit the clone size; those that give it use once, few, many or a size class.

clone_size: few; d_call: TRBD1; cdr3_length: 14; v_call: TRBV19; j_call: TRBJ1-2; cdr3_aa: CASKGQSFLYGYTF; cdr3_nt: TGTGCCAGCAAGGGACAGAGCTTCCTTTATGGCTACACCTTC
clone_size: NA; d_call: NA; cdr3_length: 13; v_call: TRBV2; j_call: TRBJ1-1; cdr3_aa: CASLGGRVSEAFF; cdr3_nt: TGTGCCAGCCTCGGGGGGAGGGTTAGTGAAGCTTTCTTT
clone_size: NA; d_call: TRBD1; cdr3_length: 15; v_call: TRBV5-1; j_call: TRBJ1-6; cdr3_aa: CASSTGQGKDSPLHF; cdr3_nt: TGCGCCAGCAGCACGGGACAGGGCAAGGATTCACCCCTCCACTTT
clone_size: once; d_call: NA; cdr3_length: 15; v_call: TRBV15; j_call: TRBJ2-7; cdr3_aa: CATSRVQGSAYEQYF; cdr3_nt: TGTGCCACCAGCAGAGTGCAGGGGAGCGCCTACGAGCAGTACTTC
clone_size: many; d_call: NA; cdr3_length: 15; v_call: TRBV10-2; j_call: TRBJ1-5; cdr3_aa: CASSESKAANQPQHF; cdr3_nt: TGCGCCAGCAGTGAGTCGAAGGCGGCCAATCAGCCCCAGCATTTT
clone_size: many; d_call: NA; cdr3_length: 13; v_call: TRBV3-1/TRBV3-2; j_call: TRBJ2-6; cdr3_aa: CASSYSGANVLTF; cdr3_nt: TGTGCCAGCAGCTACTCTGGGGCCAACGTCCTGACTTTC
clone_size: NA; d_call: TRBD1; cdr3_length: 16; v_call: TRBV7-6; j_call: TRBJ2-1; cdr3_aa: CASSTRQGATGNEQFF; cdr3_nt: TGTGCCAGCAGCACTCGACAGGGTGCGACTGGGAATGAGCAGTTCTTC
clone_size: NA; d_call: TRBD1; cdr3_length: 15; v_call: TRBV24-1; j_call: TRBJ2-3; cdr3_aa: CATSDQGDRGDTQYF; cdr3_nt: TGTGCCACCAGTGATCAGGGGGACCGGGGAGATACGCAGTATTTT
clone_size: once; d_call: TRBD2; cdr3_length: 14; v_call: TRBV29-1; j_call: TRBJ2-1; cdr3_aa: CSGTTSAVYNEQFF; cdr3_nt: TGCAGCGGCACTACTAGCGCGGTTTACAATGAGCAGTTCTTC
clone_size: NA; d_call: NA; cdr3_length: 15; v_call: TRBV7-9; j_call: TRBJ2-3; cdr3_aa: CASSLEGWRDYTQYF; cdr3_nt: TGTGCCAGCAGCTTGGAAGGGTGGCGGGATTATACGCAGTATTTT
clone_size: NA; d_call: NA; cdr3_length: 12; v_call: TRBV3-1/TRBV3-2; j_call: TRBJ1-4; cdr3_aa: CASSQGGEKLFF; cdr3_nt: TGTGCCAGCAGCCAAGGCGGTGAAAAACTGTTTTTT
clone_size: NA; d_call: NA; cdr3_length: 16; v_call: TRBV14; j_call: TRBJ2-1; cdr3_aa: CASSPLRGGAYNEQFF; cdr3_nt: TGTGCCAGCAGCCCCTTAAGAGGCGGCGCCTACAATGAGCAGTTCTTC
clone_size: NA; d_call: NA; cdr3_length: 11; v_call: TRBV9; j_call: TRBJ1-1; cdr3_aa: CASSTGTEAFF; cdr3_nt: TGTGCCAGCAGTACGGGTACTGAAGCTTTCTTT
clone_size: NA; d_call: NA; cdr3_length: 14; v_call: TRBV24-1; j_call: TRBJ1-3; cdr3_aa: CATSDSTVGNTIYF; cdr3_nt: TGTGCCACCAGTGATTCCACAGTTGGAAACACCATATATTTT
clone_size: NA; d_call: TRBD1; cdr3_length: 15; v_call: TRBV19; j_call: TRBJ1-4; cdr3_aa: CASTLTGTGNEKLFF; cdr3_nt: TGTGCCAGTACCCTAACCGGGACAGGGAATGAAAAACTGTTTTTT
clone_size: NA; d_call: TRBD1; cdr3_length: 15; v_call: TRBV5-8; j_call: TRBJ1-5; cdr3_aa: CASSPGQGSNQPQHF; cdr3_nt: TGTGCCAGCAGCCCGGGACAGGGGAGCAATCAGCCCCAGCATTTT
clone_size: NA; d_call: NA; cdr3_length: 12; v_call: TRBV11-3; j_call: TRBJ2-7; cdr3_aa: CASSFTGSEQYF; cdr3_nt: TGTGCCAGCAGCTTTACAGGATCCGAGCAGTACTTC
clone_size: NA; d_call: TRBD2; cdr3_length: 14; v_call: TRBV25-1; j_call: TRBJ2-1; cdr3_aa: CASGLAGGVSEQFF; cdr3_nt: TGTGCCAGCGGGCTAGCGGGAGGGGTTAGTGAGCAGTTCTTC
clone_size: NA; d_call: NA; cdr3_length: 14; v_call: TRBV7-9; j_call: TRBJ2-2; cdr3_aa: CASSPTANTGELFF; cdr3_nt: TGTGCCAGCAGCCCAACAGCGAACACCGGGGAGCTGTTTTTT
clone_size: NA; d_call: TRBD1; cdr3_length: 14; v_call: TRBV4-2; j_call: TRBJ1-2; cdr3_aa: CASSQPGQLDGYTF; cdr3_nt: TGTGCCAGCAGCCAGCCGGGACAGCTCGACGGCTACACCTTC
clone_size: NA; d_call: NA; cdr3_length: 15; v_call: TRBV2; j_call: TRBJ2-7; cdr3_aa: CASSEGPSVPYEQYF; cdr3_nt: TGTGCCAGCAGTGAAGGGCCTAGCGTTCCCTACGAGCAGTACTTC
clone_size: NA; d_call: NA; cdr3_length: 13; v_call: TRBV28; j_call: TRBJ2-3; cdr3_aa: CASRTSVADTQYF; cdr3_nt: TGTGCCAGCCGGACATCGGTGGCAGATACGCAGTATTTT
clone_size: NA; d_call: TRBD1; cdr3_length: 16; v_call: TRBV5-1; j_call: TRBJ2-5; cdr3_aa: CASSAGTGGYQETQYF; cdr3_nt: TGCGCCAGCAGTGCTGGGACAGGGGGTTACCAAGAGACCCAGTACTTC
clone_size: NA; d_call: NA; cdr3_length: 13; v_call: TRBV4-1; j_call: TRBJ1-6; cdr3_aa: CASSQDPGSPLHF; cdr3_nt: TGCGCCAGCAGCCAAGATCCCGGTTCACCCCTCCACTTT
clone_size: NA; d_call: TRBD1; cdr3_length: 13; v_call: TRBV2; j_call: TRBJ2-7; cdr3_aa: CASGGQGIYEQYF; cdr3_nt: TGTGCCAGCGGCGGACAGGGGATATACGAGCAGTACTTC
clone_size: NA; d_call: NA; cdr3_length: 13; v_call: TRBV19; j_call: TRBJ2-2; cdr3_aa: CASSPLVGGELFF; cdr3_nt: TGTGCCAGTAGTCCCCTAGTTGGCGGGGAGCTGTTTTTT
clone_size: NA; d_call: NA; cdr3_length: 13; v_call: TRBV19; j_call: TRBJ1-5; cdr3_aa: CASSQGYDQPQHF; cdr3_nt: TGTGCCAGTTCTCAGGGTTACGATCAGCCCCAGCATTTT
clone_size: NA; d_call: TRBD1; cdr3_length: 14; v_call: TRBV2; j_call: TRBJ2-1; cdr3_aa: CARFPGQNRREQFF; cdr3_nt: TGTGCCAGATTTCCGGGACAGAATCGCCGGGAGCAGTTCTTC
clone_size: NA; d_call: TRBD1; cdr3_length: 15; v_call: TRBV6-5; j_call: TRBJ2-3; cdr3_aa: CASSVGQGLTDTQYF; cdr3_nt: TGTGCCAGCAGCGTGGGACAGGGGCTTACAGATACGCAGTATTTT